This TCR beta chain emerged from a study of T-cell reconstitution after alpha-beta-depleted transplantation in children. Points from the study as a whole: Recipient T cells and thymic progenitors that survived were the source of the high TCRbeta diversity seen at day 60 in some patients. The authors attributed T-cell counts and diversity one year after transplant mostly to newly produced T cells. Reportedly, alpha-beta T cells present about two months post-transplant originated from several hundred expanded clones of graft origin.

This clonotype has ten or more counts. Its antigen is not known. Per the germline V gene, CDR1 is MNHEY and CDR2 is SVGAGI. Trimming shortened V by 0 bases and J by 2 bases, and 10 bases separated the two germline ends. The CDR3 length is 15 residues. Unique molecular identifiers tagged the TCRbeta library. Using its own MiXCR run on the PCR reads, TCRdb lists one record per CDR3 protein. The table includes under 250,000 distinct CDR3 sequences, more than 15% detected once. This TCR was sampled from a male patient between 2 and 9 years old who had a stem cell transplant for acute lymphoblastic leukemia, so the T cells may come from the graft donor. The chain employs TRBV6-5 and TRBJ1-1; D unclear. The starting material was PBMCs, mostly from graft donor cells, obtained 360 days after TCRalphabeta/CD19-depleted stem cell transplant. The CDR3 is CASSYSAPLNTEAFF. CDR3 in DNA: TGTGCCAGCAGTTACTCAGCCCCCTTAAACACTGAAGCTTTCTTT.